The 27 T cell receptor beta chains in this list originate from one sample, sequenced in a study of blood T cell repertoires in COVID-19. TCRdb keeps only in-frame clones here, not all; method: immunoSEQ multiplex PCR. The data show approximately 100,000 clones, approximately 88% seen once. Sequenced: peripheral blood. The receptors shown here come from a woman in her sixties or seventies with acute or convalescent COVID-19.

V and J are TRBV5-1 and TRBJ1-4; D is perhaps TRBD1 (6 bases). The V gene lost 0 bases and the J gene lost 8 bases, with 11 bases spanning the gap. Germline V gene data show CDR1 as SGHRS and CDR2 as YFSETQ. This CDR3 comprises 14 residues. DNA of the CDR3: TGCGCCAGCAGCTTGGGTAGACAGGCCGAAAAACTGTTTTTT. It codes for CASSLGRQAEKLFF.

The chain couples TRBV18 to TRBJ2-5; 8 nucleotides agree with TRBD2. The V gene's germline CDR1 is KGHSH and CDR2 LQKENI. The CDR3 has 16 amino acids. Losses at the gene ends were 6 bases for V and 5 bases for J; bases not matched to a gene: 14. The CDR3: CASSPLGAGVGETQYF. Here the CDR3 DNA reads TGTGCCAGCTCCCCCCTGGGAGCGGGAGTTGGTGAGACCCAGTACTTC.

This clone appeared once. The chain employs TRBV5-1 and TRBJ1-2, with D unresolved. Germline CDR1 SGHRS, CDR2 YFSETQ. Trimming removed 7 bases from V and 7 bases from J, with 14 bases in between. The length of the CDR3 is 12 residues. This CDR3 is CASLALSVGYTF. The CDR3 nucleotides read TGCGCCAGCTTAGCCCTATCGGTTGGCTACACCTTC.

This chain uses TRBV20-1 with TRBJ1-1, with 9 bases lining up with TRBD1. Looked up from germline, CDR1 is DFQATT and CDR2 is SNEGSKA (reference sequence). The CDR3 is 15 residues long. V was clipped by 3 bases and J by 5 bases; unmatched bases: 10. The chain's CDR3 is CSASALGTGNTEAFF. The CDR3 DNA reads as TGCAGTGCTAGTGCCCTCGGGACAGGGAATACTGAAGCTTTCTTT.

The CDR3 loop reads CASSESGTGGNREQFF. DNA for the CDR3: TGTGCCAGCAGTGAATCCGGGACAGGGGGGAATCGTGAGCAGTTCTTC. The V gene is TRBV6-1, the J gene TRBJ2-1; 11 positions match TRBD1. The CDR3 length is 16 residues. Per germline, CDR1 MNHNS and CDR2 SASEGT. Losses at the gene ends were 2 bases for V and 9 bases for J; bases not matched to a gene: 9.

The V gene is TRBV9, the J gene TRBJ1-2; 8 bases fit TRBD1. Trimming at V came to 0 bases and at J to 4 bases, leaving 5 bases not matched to a gene. The CDR3 is made up of 15 amino acids. Germline V CDR1 and CDR2: SGDLS, YYNGEE. CDR3 coding DNA: TGTGCCAGCAGCGTAGGAGGGACAGGCCTCTATGGCTACACCTTC. It is translated as CASSVGGTGLYGYTF.

For the CDR3, the DNA is TGTGCCAGCCTTCGGAACACTGAAGCTTTCTTT. It is translated as CASLRNTEAFF. This chain uses TRBV28 with TRBJ1-1; D is unclear. This CDR3 contains 11 residues. V was cut by 8 bases and J by 1 base, with 5 bases left in between. The V gene's germline CDR1 is MDHEN and CDR2 SYDVKM.

The rearrangement uses TRBV7-8 and TRBJ2-1; D is uncertain. Germline V gene data show CDR1 as SGHVS and CDR2 as FQNEAQ. The CDR3 sequence is 12 residues long. V dropped 5 bases and J dropped 9 bases, with 11 bases sitting between them. In DNA, the CDR3 is TGTGCCAGCAGCCTCGTTATGAGTGAGCAGTTCTTC. It translates to CASSLVMSEQFF.

The rearrangement links TRBV10-2 to TRBJ1-1; D gene uncertain. CDR1 is WSHSY and CDR2 is SAAADI in the germline V gene. The CDR3 extends over 13 amino acids. V lost 0 bases to trimming and J lost 6 bases, with 8 bases between them. CDR3 in DNA: TGCGCCAGCAGTGAGTCGACTAGGGCTGAAGCTTTCTTT. It encodes CASSESTRAEAFF.

Turning to this clone: This may stem from a read error, because a much larger clone lies one nucleotide away. V is TRBV9 and J is TRBJ1-1; tentative D call: TRBD1 (5 bases). This CDR3 spans 13 amino acids. V lost 3 bases, J lost 0 bases, and 6 bases lay in between. Germline CDR1 reads SGDLS; CDR2 reads YYNGEE. The CDR3 is CASSGQLNTEAFF. Written as DNA, the CDR3 is TGTGCCAGCAGCGGACAGCTGAACACTGAAGCTTTCTTT. Based on the CDR3 plus reference TRBV9 and TRBJ1-1, the full variable domain is DSGVTQTPKHLITATGQRVTLRCSPRSGDLSVYWYQQSLDQGLQFLIQYYNGEERAKGNILERFSAQQFPDLHSELNLSSLELGDSALYFCASSGQLNTEAFFGQGTRLTVV.

The J gene is TRBJ1-3, the V gene TRBV5-1, with 7 bases fitting TRBD1. The CDR3 consists of 15 residues. Germline lookup yields CDR1 SGHRS and CDR2 YFSETQ. V lost 7 bases to trimming and J lost 0 bases; unmatched junction nucleotides: 7. The CDR3 DNA sequence: TGCGCCAGCGGCCCCGGGACAGTCTCTGGAAACACCATATATTTT. Translation gives CASGPGTVSGNTIYF.

The gene calls are TRBV3-1 (or the pseudogene TRBV3-2) and TRBJ1-5, with TRBD1 as a possible D gene (6 bases). The length of the CDR3 is 13 residues. Germline assignment: CDR1 LGHDT and CDR2 YNNKEL (reference sequence). V was shortened by 4 bases and J by 4 bases, with 8 bases between the two germline ends. The CDR3 DNA reads TGTGCCAGCAGCCCAGGGGCAAATCAGCCCCAGCATTTT. It specifies CASSPGANQPQHF.

The chain joins TRBV27 to TRBJ1-2, with 8 bases fitting TRBD1. V lost 3 bases and J lost 2; bases outside the gene matches: 5. Germline V gene lookup returns CDR1 MNHEY and CDR2 SMNVEV (reference sequence). This CDR3 spans 15 amino acids. CDR3 protein: CASSLMPGGNYGYTF. As DNA, the CDR3 is TGTGCCAGCAGTTTGATGCCAGGGGGCAACTATGGCTACACCTTC.

This clone appeared a single time. This chain connects TRBV5-5 to TRBJ1-5; possibly TRBD1 for D (5 bases). Germline V gene sequence: CDR1 SGHKS, CDR2 YYEKEE (reference sequence). The CDR3 consists of 15 residues. Trimming removed 4 bases at V and 10 bases at J, with 21 bases between. This CDR3 reads CASSPSGGAISPQHF. The CDR3 nucleotides are TGTGCCAGCAGCCCCTCCGGTGGGGCAATCAGCCCCCAGCATTTT.

This clone was observed a few times. The chain has TRBV2 and TRBJ1-4, with 11 bases that match TRBD1. Trimming cost V 5 bases and J 7 bases; bases outside gene matches: 6. The CDR3 spans 15 residues. The germline CDR1 and CDR2 sequences are SNHLY and FYNNEI. The CDR3 DNA follows: TGTGCCAGCAGTCCCAGGACAGGGGGCCGTGAAAAACTGTTTTTT. Its protein is CASSPRTGGREKLFF. The variable domain in full, with the rest retrieved from reference TRBV2 and TRBJ1-4, is EPEVTQTPSHQVTQMGQEVILRCVPISNHLYFYWYRQILGQKVEFLVSFYNNEISEKSEIFDDQFSVERPDGSNFTLKIRSTKLEDSAMYFCASSPRTGGREKLFFGSGTQLSVL.

CDR3: CASSLEGQGANEQFF. The CDR3 DNA reads TGCGCCAGCAGCTTGGAGGGACAGGGGGCCAATGAGCAGTTCTTC. The V call is TRBV5-1, the J call TRBJ2-1; 12 bases are a match to TRBD1. This CDR3 is 15 amino acids long. Germline CDR1 and CDR2: SGHRS and YFSETQ. With V trimmed by 0 bases and J by 6 bases, 1 base remained unmatched.

CDR3 region: CASRAGGLNTGELFF. CDR3 bases: TGTGCCAGCAGAGCGGGAGGACTCAACACCGGGGAGCTGTTTTTT. This rearrangement joins TRBV6-5 to TRBJ2-2; 9 bases are a match to TRBD2. With V trimmed by 6 bases and J by 2 bases, 4 bases remained unmatched. CDR1 MNHEY and CDR2 SVGAGI come from the germline V gene. The CDR3 is 15 amino acids.

The rearrangement links TRBV10-3 to TRBJ1-5; D gene unclear. Deletions cut 5 bases from V and 4 bases from J, with 6 bases between. Germline V gene sequence: CDR1 ENHRY, CDR2 SYGVKD. The CDR3 covers 12 residues. CDR3 DNA sequence: TGTGCCATCAGTCCGGGGAATCAGCCCCAGCATTTT. It yields the protein CAISPGNQPQHF.

This clone was counted a few times. The chain has TRBV28 and TRBJ1-3; no clear D gene. Germline V gene data show CDR1 as MDHEN and CDR2 as SYDVKM. This CDR3 contains 14 residues. The V and J ends lost 6 bases and 5 bases respectively, with 14 bases between them. CDR3 in DNA: TGTGCCAGCAGCGGATATAGCGCTAGAAACACCATATATTTT. Translated: CASSGYSARNTIYF.

This clone is categorized as medium-sized. The V gene is TRBV7-9, the J gene TRBJ1-1; TRBD1 agrees at 9 bases. CDR3 length: 13 amino acids. V shed 7 bases and J 3 bases; nucleotides not matched to a gene: 3. CDR1 and CDR2 (germline): SEHNR, FQNEAQ (reference sequence). This CDR3 is CASTRDRDTEAFF. Written as DNA, the CDR3 is TGTGCCAGCACCCGGGACAGGGACACTGAAGCTTTCTTT.

The chain carries TRBV27 and TRBJ2-1, with TRBD2 matching 13 bases. Losses at the gene ends were 3 bases for V and 8 bases for J; bases not matched to a gene: 4. Germline V lookup: CDR1 MNHEY, CDR2 SMNVEV (reference sequence). There are 15 residues in the CDR3. DNA for the CDR3: TGTGCCAGCAGTTTCATACTAGCGGGAGGGGATGAGCAGTTCTTC. It specifies CASSFILAGGDEQFF.

The rearrangement uses TRBV27 and TRBJ1-6; 8 bases fit TRBD1. From germline, CDR1 is MNHEY and CDR2 SMNVEV (reference sequence). The CDR3 sequence is 13 residues long. With V trimmed by 7 bases and J by 6 bases, 2 bases remained unmatched. The CDR3 DNA follows: TGTGCCAGCACGGGACAGGTTAATTCACCCCTCCACTTT. Its protein product is CASTGQVNSPLHF.

This rearrangement joins TRBV7-2 to TRBJ2-1, with TRBD2 matching over 7 bases. Germline V gene lookup returns CDR1 SGHTA and CDR2 FQGNSA. Unmatched junction bases numbered 8, after V lost 2 bases and J lost 4 bases. The CDR3 contains 16 residues. Here the CDR3 DNA reads TGTGCCAGCAGCTTATCGACTAGCTGGATTTACAATGAGCAGTTCTTC. Translating it yields CASSLSTSWIYNEQFF.

The chain employs TRBV6-1 and TRBJ1-5, with D tentatively TRBD1 (6 bases). Trimming pared 3 bases from V and 3 bases from J, leaving 12 bases between. Germline-derived CDR1 and CDR2 are MNHNS and SASEGT. This CDR3 contains 15 residues. The DNA of the CDR3 is TGTGCCAGCAGTGAGGGGGCGTTGGACAATCAGCCCCAGCATTTT. It encodes CASSEGALDNQPQHF.

Points on this clone: Other nucleotide sequences from this sample produce the same CDR3. This chain joins TRBV5-5 and TRBJ1-1; the D gene is possibly TRBD1 (5 bases). The V end was cut by 0 bases, the J end by 2 bases, with 8 bases between. CDR1 is SGHKS, CDR2 YYEKEE, per germline (reference sequence). This CDR3 spans 14 amino acids. The CDR3 DNA sequence: TGTGCCAGCAGCTTGGGGGGCCTCAACACTGAAGCTTTCTTT. This gives the protein CASSLGGLNTEAFF.

CDR3 DNA: TGTGCCAGCAGTTACTCGAGGACAGGGGGCTCGGATGAGCAGTTCTTC. Its translation: CASSYSRTGGSDEQFF. The chain carries TRBV6-2 or TRBV6-3 and TRBJ2-1; the match to TRBD1 covers 11 bases. CDR3 length: 16 residues. Germline V lookup: CDR1 MNHEY, CDR2 SVGEGT. V dropped 0 bases and J dropped 8; count of bases not matched to a gene: 6.

The J gene is TRBJ1-2, the V gene TRBV5-1, with D possibly matching TRBD1 (5 bases). The V gene lost 0 bases and the J gene lost 4 bases, with 7 bases spanning the gap. This CDR3 has 13 amino acids. The germline CDR1 and CDR2 sequences are SGHRS and YFSETQ. CDR3 DNA: TGCGCCAGCAGCTTGGGACAGATCTATGGCTACACCTTC. It specifies CASSLGQIYGYTF.